This T cell receptor beta chain came from a study of blood T cell repertoires in COVID-19. In the study overall: Collection of acute and convalescent COVID-19 samples took place in the United States, Italy and Spain.

CDR1 and CDR2 (germline): LNHDA, SQIVND (reference sequence). V gave up 1 base and J gave up 0 bases, with 6 bases separating them. This CDR3 is built from 14 residues. In the case of this clone: This CDR3 is also generated by other DNA sequences in the sample.

As handled by the study authors: Reference gene primer amplification gave estimated nucleated cell counts. TCRdb keeps only in-frame clones here, not all; method: immunoSEQ multiplex PCR. The V and J calls and clone size are taken from that table; D and trimming were inferred from the DNA. The sample shows 200,000 to 300,000 clones, about nine tenths of them seen only once. The Seattle patients joined while their infection was active and were tracked longitudinally afterward. The rearrangement joins TRBV19 to TRBJ1-1, with D unresolved. The receptor comes from a person in their late teens or twenties with COVID-19, enrolled during active disease. Sequences were obtained from peripheral blood. The CDR3 DNA follows: TGTGCCAGTAGTATAGGCGGCATGAACACTGAAGCTTTCTTT. This gives the protein CASSIGGMNTEAFF. Full variable domain (remainder filled in from reference TRBV19 and TRBJ1-1): DGGITQSPKYLFRKEGQNVTLSCEQNLNHDAMYWYRQDPGQGLRLIYYSQIVNDFQKGDIAEGYSVSREKKESFPLTVTSAQKNPTAFYLCASSIGGMNTEAFFGQGTRLTVV.